The sequence of this T cell receptor beta chain was determined in a study of vaccination and CD4 T cells after COVID-19. Germline V gives CDR1 SGHTA, CDR2 FQGNSA. The CDR3 runs to 14 residues. The germline V and J ends were trimmed by 5 bases and 9 bases, with 14 bases remaining between them. From the PCR reads, TCRdb called clonotypes with MiXCR, one entry per CDR3 protein. The table shows roughly 20,000 distinct CDR3 sequences, with 60% occurring only once. This clonotype was obtained from a human donor who had recovered from COVID-19. Sequenced material: CD4+ T cells from blood, taken after SARS-CoV-2 vaccination. The chain links TRBV7-2 to TRBJ1-6; a weak D match, TRBD1 (5 bases). CDR3 nucleotide sequence: TGTGCCAGCAGCCCGGGGGGACGGGCTTCACCCCTCCACTTT. Protein product: CASSPGGRASPLHF.